The T cell receptor (beta chain) described here comes from a study of blood T cell repertoires in COVID-19. At the level of the study: There were acute and convalescent COVID-19 samples, and they came from the United States, Italy and Spain. PBMCs, B-cell-depleted T cells, or T cells provided the cDNA or gDNA that made up the material.

Germline CDR1 reads MNHNY; CDR2 reads SVGAGI (reference sequence). The CDR3 consists of 17 residues. V was pared by 5 bases and J by 0 bases, with 10 bases of the junction left unmatched. In the authors' methods: The assay estimated nucleated cells by amplifying reference gene primers. Method: immunoSEQ multiplex PCR; TCRdb's copy keeps in-frame clones and lacks some. The V and J calls and clone size are taken from that table; D and trimming were inferred from the DNA. Seen here are tens of thousands of clones, roughly 87% observed once, and the top ten hold approximately 13%. The sequence derives from a woman older than 75 with acute or convalescent COVID-19. The chain couples TRBV6-6 to TRBJ2-7; 10 bases are a match to TRBD1. Source material: peripheral blood. In DNA, the CDR3 is TGTGCCAGCAGTCAGAAACTAGACAGGGGGCCCTCCTACGAGCAGTACTTC. Residues: CASSQKLDRGPSYEQYF.